The T cell receptor (beta chain) described here comes from a study of T-cell reconstitution after alpha-beta-depleted transplantation in children. Study-wide results and limits: Surviving recipient T cells and thymic progenitors produced the high day-60 TCRbeta diversity seen in some patients. Newly produced T cells mostly accounted for T-cell counts and diversity one year post-transplant. About two months after transplant, alpha-beta T cells reportedly came from several hundred expanded graft clones.

As regards this clonotype: Its target is unknown.

In germline, CDR1 is SGHTA, CDR2 FQGNSA. The ends lost 5 bases at V and 5 bases at J; junction bases unmatched: 9. This CDR3 spans 15 amino acids. For TCRbeta, the library was prepared with unique molecular identifiers. TCRdb analysed the PCR reads with MiXCR anew, one entry per CDR3 protein. The sample lists approximately 1,000,000 distinct CDR3 sequences; around 30% were seen once. The sequenced sample was PBMCs, mostly from graft donor cells, obtained 360 days after TCRalphabeta/CD19-depleted stem cell transplant. V and J are TRBV7-2 and TRBJ2-7; 10 bases agree with TRBD1. The sequence came from a boy younger than two who had a stem cell transplant for SCID, so the T cells may come from the graft donor. The CDR3 coding sequence is TGTGCCAGCAGCCCAAGGACAGGGGGTAGGAACGAGCAGTACTTC. Translation: CASSPRTGGRNEQYF.